The entry below gives a single TCR beta chain sequence along with its context. These data are taken from a study of blood T cell repertoires in COVID-19. Profiling relied on immunoSEQ multiplex PCR, and the TCRdb table lists in-frame clones only, not all of them. Of 40,000 to 55,000 clones detected, 85% to 95% appear once; the ten largest clones hold over 5%. This clonotype was sampled from a human donor in a cohort sampled during active COVID-19. Sequenced input: peripheral blood.

As DNA, the CDR3 is TGTGCCAGCAGCTTAGACGGGAGGGCCGGGGATACGCAGTATTTT. It is translated as CASSLDGRAGDTQYF. The chain carries TRBV7-9 and TRBJ2-3, with 8 bases matching TRBD2. Losses at the gene ends were 1 base for V and 6 bases for J; bases not matched to a gene: 6. Looked up from germline, CDR1 is SEHNR and CDR2 is FQNEAQ (reference sequence). The CDR3 has 15 residues.